What follows are 30 T cell receptor beta chains derived from one specimen sequenced in a study of T cell responses to AZD1222 COVID-19 vaccine. The assay was immunoSEQ multiplex PCR, and TCRdb's table has in-frame clones only and misses some. Of 150,000 or so clones in the sample, under 95% are singletons; the top ten hold 1.3% to 1.5%. Sequencing was performed on peripheral blood, taken on day 0 of AZD1222 vaccination. These receptors all stem from an adult in good health.

The rearrangement joins TRBV5-4 to TRBJ2-5; 9 nucleotides line up with TRBD1. V was clipped by 3 bases and J by 5 bases; unmatched bases: 8. Germline V CDR1 and CDR2: SGHNT, YYREEE (reference sequence). CDR3 length equals 15 residues. The chain's CDR3 is CASSWPGTGRETQYF. The CDR3 bases are TGTGCCAGCAGCTGGCCCGGGACAGGGAGGGAGACCCAGTACTTC.

This clone was picked up one time. The J gene is TRBJ2-7, the V gene TRBV7-8; perhaps TRBD1 as D (5 bases). With 1 base removed from V and 4 bases from J, the gap between germline ends came to 11 bases. Germline assignment: CDR1 SGHVS and CDR2 FQNEAQ. The CDR3 extends over 14 amino acids. CDR3 region: CASSLGLDIYEQYF. CDR3 nucleotides: TGTGCCAGCAGCTTAGGTTTGGACATATACGAGCAGTACTTC.

The chain is built from TRBV5-5 and TRBJ1-1; 10 bases match TRBD1. There are 14 residues in the CDR3. CDR1 and CDR2 (germline): SGHKS, YYEKEE (reference sequence). V shed 2 bases and J 6 bases; nucleotides not matched to a gene: 4. The DNA of the CDR3 is TGTGCCAGCAGCTTAGGGACAGGGGCGGCTGAAGCTTTCTTT. Translating it yields CASSLGTGAAEAFF.

The chain links TRBV10-3 to TRBJ2-1; D is possibly TRBD2 (6 bases). The V end lost 2 bases, the J end lost 9 bases, and 8 bases lay between the germline ends. This CDR3 spans 12 amino acids. CDR1 is ENHRY, CDR2 SYGVKD, per germline. CDR3 nucleotides: TGTGCCATCAGTGAGGGGGGAGGTGAGCAGTTCTTC. As protein: CAISEGGGEQFF.

This chain uses TRBV28 with TRBJ2-3; 11 nucleotides align to TRBD2. CDR1 is MDHEN, CDR2 SYDVKM, per germline. This CDR3 is 15 amino acids long. With 5 bases clipped from V and 2 bases from J, the junction kept 3 bases outside the gene matches. The CDR3 DNA sequence: TGTGCCAGCAGTCCTAGCGGGAGGTCCACAGATACGCAGTATTTT. Translation: CASSPSGRSTDTQYF.

The gene calls are TRBV7-2 and TRBJ1-2, with TRBD1 matching over 8 bases. The CDR3 loop spans 14 amino acids. Germline-derived CDR1 and CDR2 are SGHTA and FQGNSA. V lost 7 bases and J lost 7; bases outside the gene matches: 11. CDR3 residues: CASTAGQATGGYTF. The CDR3 DNA reads TGTGCCAGCACCGCGGGACAGGCCACCGGTGGCTACACCTTC.

The table lists this clone with a count of one. The chain has TRBV10-3 and TRBJ2-3; no reliable D call. The ends were cut back, 4 bases at V and 0 bases at J, with 20 bases in the middle. This CDR3 is 18 amino acids long. The germline CDR1 and CDR2 sequences are ENHRY and SYGVKD. The CDR3 loop reads CAISGAEPFVKSTDTQYF. As DNA, the CDR3 is TGTGCCATCAGTGGGGCGGAACCTTTTGTTAAGAGCACAGATACGCAGTATTTT.

This chain joins TRBV5-8 and TRBJ1-4; 11 nucleotides match TRBD1. Germline V gives CDR1 SGHTS, CDR2 YDEGEE. J was trimmed by 8 bases and V by 4 bases; bases with no gene match: 4. The CDR3 length is 14 residues. CDR3: CASSAGQGGEKLFF. CDR3 nucleotide sequence: TGTGCCAGCAGCGCGGGACAGGGGGGCGAAAAACTGTTTTTT. Combining the CDR3 with reference TRBV5-8 and TRBJ1-4 gives the whole variable domain EAGVTQSPTHLIKTRGQQATLRCSPISGHTSVYWYQQALGLGLQFLLWYDEGEERNRGNFPPRFSGRQFPNYSSELNVNALELEDSALYLCASSAGQGGEKLFFGSGTQLSVL.

The genes are TRBV29-1 and TRBJ1-1, with TRBD1 identical over 7 bases. Germline CDR1 is SQVTM and CDR2 is ANQGSEA. The length of the CDR3 is 17 residues. The V and J ends lost 1 base and 0 bases, in that order; junction bases with no gene match: 11. In nucleotides, the CDR3 is TGCAGCGTTGAAGGGGCACTACAGGGGTGGATGAACACTGAAGCTTTCTTT. Translated: CSVEGALQGWMNTEAFF.

The V call is TRBV25-1, the J call TRBJ2-2; TRBD1 aligns across 12 bases. The CDR3 runs 15 residues. Germline trimming cut 2 bases from V and 10 bases from J; bases unmatched to any gene: 5. Germline CDR1 MGHDK, CDR2 SYGVNS. CDR3 coding DNA: TGTGCCAGCAGTGAAGGGGGGACAGGGGGCGCGGAGCTGTTTTTT. Residues: CASSEGGTGGAELFF. The whole variable domain, filled in from reference TRBV25-1 and TRBJ2-2, reads EADIYQTPRYLVIGTGKKITLECSQTMGHDKMYWYQQDPGMELHLIHYSYGVNSTEKGDLSSESTVSRIRTEHFPLTLESARPSHTSQYLCASSEGGTGGAELFFGEGSRLTVL.

This clone was recorded once. The chain has TRBV5-8 and TRBJ1-1; D not certain. Germline V gene data show CDR1 as SGHTS and CDR2 as YDEGEE. The CDR3 has 12 residues. Trimming removed 3 bases at V and 2 bases at J, with 5 bases between. For the CDR3, the DNA is TGTGCCAGCAGCTCATTCAACACTGAAGCTTTCTTT. Its translation: CASSSFNTEAFF.

The CDR3 region is CASSPLGQGEAFF. As DNA, the CDR3 is TGTGCCAGCTCACCCCTTGGACAGGGAGAAGCTTTCTTT. The J gene is TRBJ1-1, the V gene TRBV18; TRBD1 matches at 8 bases. Germline CDR1 KGHSH, CDR2 LQKENI. The CDR3 has 13 residues. V dropped 3 bases and J dropped 8; count of bases not matched to a gene: 5.

V and J are TRBV6-1 and TRBJ2-6; D is unclear. The CDR3 length is 17 residues. Trimming took off 4 bases at V and 0 bases at J, with 13 bases between the two ends. Per the germline V gene, CDR1 is MNHNS and CDR2 is SASEGT. The chain's CDR3 is CASSGTWAASGANVLTF. The CDR3 nucleotides read TGTGCCAGCAGTGGTACATGGGCCGCCTCTGGGGCCAACGTCCTGACTTTC.

V and J are TRBV3-1 (or the pseudogene TRBV3-2) and TRBJ1-5; a possible D gene is TRBD1 (5 bases). CDR1 is LGHDT, CDR2 YNNKEL, per germline (reference sequence). The CDR3 covers 14 residues. The V and J ends lost 2 bases and 4 bases respectively, with 9 bases between them. The CDR3 here is CASSQTGGNQPQHF. DNA of the CDR3: TGTGCCAGCAGCCAAACGGGGGGTAATCAGCCCCAGCATTTT.

The V gene is TRBV4-3, the J gene TRBJ2-6; D uncertain. The V gene's germline CDR1 is LGHNA and CDR2 YSLEER. This CDR3 region has 15 residues. V was clipped by 0 bases and J by 2 bases, with 5 bases between them. The CDR3 loop is CASSQEATGANVLTF. The CDR3 DNA follows: TGCGCCAGCAGCCAAGAGGCGACTGGGGCCAACGTCCTGACTTTC.

The J gene is TRBJ1-6, the V gene TRBV6-5; D is undetermined. There are 14 residues in the CDR3. Trimming stripped 7 bases from V and 9 bases from J, with 16 bases between. The germline V gene encodes CDR1 MNHEY and CDR2 SVGAGI. For the CDR3, the DNA is TGTGCCAGCAACCCTCGTGGAGGCGGTTCACCCCTCCACTTT. Protein sequence: CASNPRGGGSPLHF.

The chain has TRBV27 and TRBJ2-7, with 9 bases lining up with TRBD1. From germline, CDR1 is MNHEY and CDR2 SMNVEV (reference sequence). V gave up 3 bases and J gave up 6 bases; unmatched junction bases: 6. The CDR3 totals 14 residues. CDR3 DNA: TGTGCCAGCAGTTTCCTGGGACAGGGCCTCGAGCAGTACTTC. As protein: CASSFLGQGLEQYF.

The J gene is TRBJ2-7, the V gene TRBV7-2; D may be TRBD1 (9 bases). Germline V gene lookup returns CDR1 SGHTA and CDR2 FQGNSA. Trimming left V 5 bases short and J 3 bases short, with 26 bases between. CDR3 size: 18 residues. The CDR3 DNA reads as TGTGCCAGCAGCCTGACAGGGGGGGCGAGCGGGAGTTACTACGAGCAGTACTTC. Protein: CASSLTGGASGSYYEQYF.

The chain carries TRBV6-5 and TRBJ1-2; no clear D. V shed 3 bases and J shed 2 bases, with 7 bases lying between them. This CDR3 spans 13 amino acids. CDR1 is MNHEY and CDR2 is SVGAGI in the germline V gene. Here the CDR3 reads CASSYGLNYGYTF. The CDR3 DNA follows: TGTGCCAGCAGTTATGGACTAAACTATGGCTACACCTTC.

The J gene is TRBJ1-2, the V gene TRBV19; unclear D gene. This CDR3 is built from 13 residues. The V and J ends lost 6 bases and 8 bases respectively, with 16 bases between them. The germline V gene has CDR1 LNHDA and CDR2 SQIVND (reference sequence). The CDR3 sequence is CASRPGSVGGYTF. The CDR3 bases are TGTGCCAGTAGACCGGGCTCTGTAGGAGGCTACACCTTC.

The chain carries TRBV2 and TRBJ1-6; no firm D call. This CDR3 comprises 15 residues. V was trimmed by 3 bases and J by 9 bases, leaving 15 bases between them. The germline V gene encodes CDR1 SNHLY and CDR2 FYNNEI. CDR3 sequence: CASSDPGIMVSPLHF. DNA for the CDR3: TGTGCCAGCAGTGACCCCGGGATAATGGTTTCACCCCTCCACTTT. Full variable domain (remainder filled in from reference TRBV2 and TRBJ1-6): EPEVTQTPSHQVTQMGQEVILRCVPISNHLYFYWYRQILGQKVEFLVSFYNNEISEKSEIFDDQFSVERPDGSNFTLKIRSTKLEDSAMYFCASSDPGIMVSPLHFGNGTRLTVT.

J is TRBJ2-7 and V is TRBV11-2; D remains ambiguous. This CDR3 is built from 13 residues. From germline, CDR1 is SGHAT and CDR2 FQNNGV. V lost 3 bases to trimming and J lost 2 bases, with 8 bases between them. CDR3 nucleotide sequence: TGTGCCAGCAGCTTGGAGAGACCCTACGAGCAGTACTTC. Translated, it gives CASSLERPYEQYF. The whole variable domain, filled in from reference TRBV11-2 and TRBJ2-7, reads EAGVAQSPRYKIIEKRQSVAFWCNPISGHATLYWYQQILGQGPKLLIQFQNNGVVDDSQLPKDRFSAERLKGVDSTLKIQPAKLEDSAVYLCASSLERPYEQYFGPGTRLTVT.

The chain employs TRBV30 and TRBJ1-4, with a weak D call TRBD1 (6 bases). V was pared by 7 bases and J by 0 bases, with 15 bases between. The germline V gene encodes CDR1 GTSNPN and CDR2 SVGIG (reference sequence). This CDR3 contains 15 residues. CDR3 protein: CAYTQGLATNEKLFF. CDR3 DNA sequence: TGTGCCTATACACAGGGACTCGCAACTAATGAAAAACTGTTTTTT.

The chain uses TRBV30 and TRBJ1-5; possible D gene TRBD1, 5 bases. Deletions cut 2 bases from V and 6 bases from J, with 17 bases between. The germline CDR1 and CDR2 sequences are GTSNPN and SVGIG (reference sequence). This CDR3 has 15 residues. Here the CDR3 DNA reads TGTGCCTGGAGTTATCTGACCGGGGCGGGTCAGCCCCAGCATTTT. As protein: CAWSYLTGAGQPQHF.

The genes are TRBV7-8 and TRBJ1-1; TRBD1 might be the D (5 bases). The CDR3 covers 15 residues. Germline CDR1 is SGHVS and CDR2 is FQNEAQ. The germline V and J ends were trimmed by 1 base and 1 base, with 10 bases remaining between them. Here the CDR3 DNA reads TGTGCCAGCAGCTTAGATGTGGGACCGAACACTGAAGCTTTCTTT. This translates into CASSLDVGPNTEAFF. Filled out from reference TRBV7-8 and TRBJ1-1, the complete variable domain reads GAGVSQSPRYKVAKRGQDVALRCDPISGHVSLFWYQQALGQGPEFLTYFQNEAQLDKSGLPSDRFFAERPEGSVSTLKIQRTQQEDSAVYLCASSLDVGPNTEAFFGQGTRLTVV.

The CDR3: CASRLNRGNYGYTF. The CDR3 DNA is TGTGCCAGCAGACTAAACAGGGGGAACTATGGCTACACCTTC. This sequence joins TRBV27 and TRBJ1-2; 8 nucleotides align to TRBD1. CDR1 and CDR2 (germline): MNHEY, SMNVEV (reference sequence). This CDR3 contains 14 residues. Trimming took 6 bases from V and 2 from J; bases not matched to a gene: 5.

This CDR3 is CASSQDSASAYGYTF. DNA of the CDR3: TGTGCCAGCAGCCAAGATAGCGCCAGCGCCTATGGCTACACCTTC. The chain is built from TRBV3-1 (or the pseudogene TRBV3-2) and TRBJ1-2; D remains ambiguous. The length of the CDR3 is 15 residues. V was cut by 0 bases and J by 4 bases, with 12 bases left in between. The germline V gene has CDR1 LGHDT and CDR2 YNNKEL (reference sequence).

The chain carries TRBV11-2 and TRBJ1-2; D gene ambiguous. The CDR3 has 15 residues. Germline CDR1 SGHAT, CDR2 FQNNGV. The germline V and J ends were trimmed by 7 bases and 2 bases, with 17 bases remaining between them. CDR3 protein: CASTRRAAPNYGYTF. The CDR3 bases are TGTGCCAGCACCCGTAGGGCAGCCCCAAACTATGGCTACACCTTC.

This chain connects TRBV28 to TRBJ1-4, with 9 bases aligning to TRBD1. CDR1 and CDR2 from the germline V gene are MDHEN and SYDVKM. The CDR3 loop spans 15 amino acids. Trimming removed 10 bases from V and 3 bases from J; junction bases left unmatched: 9. The CDR3 nucleotides read TGTGCCATTGGGGGGACAGGGTCGGCTAATGAAAAACTGTTTTTT. It specifies CAIGGTGSANEKLFF.

As regards this clone: A read error may produce the germline difference seen at one junction end. This chain links TRBV24-1 with TRBJ1-6; D is possibly TRBD1 (6 bases). Germline lookup yields CDR1 KGHDR and CDR2 SFDVKD. The CDR3 is made up of 13 amino acids. This CDR3 is CATPHMTGSRLHF. CDR3 coding DNA: TGTGCCACCCCTCATATGACAGGTTCACGCCTCCACTTT.